Here is one T cell receptor (beta chain) with its context. This specimen belongs to a study of blood T cell repertoires in COVID-19. CDR1 is MDHEN, CDR2 SYDVKM, per germline. The CDR3 length is 13 residues. The V end lost 6 bases, the J end lost 6 bases, and 9 bases lay between the germline ends. Some clones are missing from TCRdb's copy, which holds only in-frame ones; the method was immunoSEQ multiplex PCR. Of 65,000 to 75,000 clones in the sample, about 80% were seen once. Sequencing was performed on peripheral blood. The chain links TRBV28 to TRBJ1-6, with D perhaps matching TRBD1 (6 bases). The TCR sequence derives from a man aged 80 or over with acute or convalescent COVID-19. CDR3 nucleotides: TGTGCCAGCAGGGAACAGGGTAATTCACCCCTCCACTTT. As protein: CASREQGNSPLHF.